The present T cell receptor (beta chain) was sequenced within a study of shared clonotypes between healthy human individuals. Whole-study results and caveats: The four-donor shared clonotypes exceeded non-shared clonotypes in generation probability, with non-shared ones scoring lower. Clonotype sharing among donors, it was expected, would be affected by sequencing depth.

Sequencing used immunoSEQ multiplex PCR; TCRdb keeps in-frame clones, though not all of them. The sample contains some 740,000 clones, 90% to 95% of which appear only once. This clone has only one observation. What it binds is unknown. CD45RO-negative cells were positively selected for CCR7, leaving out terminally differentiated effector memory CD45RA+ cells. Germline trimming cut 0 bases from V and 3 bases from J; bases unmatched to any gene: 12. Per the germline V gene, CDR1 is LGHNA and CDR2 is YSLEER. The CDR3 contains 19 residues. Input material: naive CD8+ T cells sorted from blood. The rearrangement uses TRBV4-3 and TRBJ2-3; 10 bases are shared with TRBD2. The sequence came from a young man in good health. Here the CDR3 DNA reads TGCGCCAGCAGCCAAGATCTTCTGGCTAGCGGGAGAGGAACAGATACGCAGTATTTT. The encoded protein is CASSQDLLASGRGTDTQYF.